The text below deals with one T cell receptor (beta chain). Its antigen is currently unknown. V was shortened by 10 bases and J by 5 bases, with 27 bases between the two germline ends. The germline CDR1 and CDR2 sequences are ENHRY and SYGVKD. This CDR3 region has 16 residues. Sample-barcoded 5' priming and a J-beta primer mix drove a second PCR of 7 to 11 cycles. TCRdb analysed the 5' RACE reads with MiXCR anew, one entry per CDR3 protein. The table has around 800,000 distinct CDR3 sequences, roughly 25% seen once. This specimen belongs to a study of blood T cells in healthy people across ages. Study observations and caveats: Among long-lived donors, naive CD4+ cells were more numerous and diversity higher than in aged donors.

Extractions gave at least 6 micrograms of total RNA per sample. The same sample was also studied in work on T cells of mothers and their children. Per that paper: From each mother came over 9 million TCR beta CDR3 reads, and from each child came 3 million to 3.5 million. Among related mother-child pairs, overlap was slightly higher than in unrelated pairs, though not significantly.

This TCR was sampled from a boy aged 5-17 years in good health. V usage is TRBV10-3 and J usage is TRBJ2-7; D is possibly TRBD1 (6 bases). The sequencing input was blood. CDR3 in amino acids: CATVNVAGDLRDEQYF. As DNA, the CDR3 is TGTGCCACCGTCAACGTGGCAGGGGATCTCCGAGACGAGCAGTACTTC.